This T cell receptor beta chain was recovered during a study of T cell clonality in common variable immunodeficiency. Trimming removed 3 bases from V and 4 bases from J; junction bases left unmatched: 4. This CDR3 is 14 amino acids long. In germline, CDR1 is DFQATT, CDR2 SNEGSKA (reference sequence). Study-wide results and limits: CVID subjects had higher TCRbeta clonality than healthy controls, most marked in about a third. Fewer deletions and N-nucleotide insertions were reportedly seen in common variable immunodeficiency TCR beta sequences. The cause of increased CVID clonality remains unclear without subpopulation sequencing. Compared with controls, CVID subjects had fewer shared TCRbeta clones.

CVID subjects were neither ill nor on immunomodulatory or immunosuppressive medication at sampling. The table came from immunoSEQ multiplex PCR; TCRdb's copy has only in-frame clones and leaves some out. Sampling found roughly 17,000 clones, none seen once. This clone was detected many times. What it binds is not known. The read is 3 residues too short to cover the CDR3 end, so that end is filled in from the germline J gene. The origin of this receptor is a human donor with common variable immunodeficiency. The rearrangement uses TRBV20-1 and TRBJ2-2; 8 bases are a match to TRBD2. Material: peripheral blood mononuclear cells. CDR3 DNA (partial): TGCAGTGCTAGGCCCAGCGGGGGCACCGGGGAG. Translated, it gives CSARPSGGTGE. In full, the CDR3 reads CSARPSGGTGELFF.